Below, one T cell receptor beta chain is given with its context. The CDR3 runs to 13 residues. In germline, CDR1 is LNHDA, CDR2 SQIVND (reference sequence). Trimming cost V 0 bases and J 3 bases, with 5 bases left between them. Sequenced by immunoSEQ multiplex PCR; TCRdb stores in-frame clones only, minus some. This table has 15,000 to 20,000 clones, nearly 90% appearing once. The data derive from a study of T cell responses to AZD1222 COVID-19 vaccine. The V and J genes are TRBV19 and TRBJ1-1; no definite D call. The sequencing here drew on peripheral blood, taken 28 days after the second AZD1222 dose. This receptor was taken from an adult who received the AZD1222 COVID-19 vaccine. The CDR3 DNA reads TGTGCCAGTAGTATAGATTTCTACACTGAAGCTTTCTTT. Translating gives CASSIDFYTEAFF.